This is a list of T cell receptor beta chains from one sample in a study of vaccination and CD4 T cells after COVID-19. Their antigens remain unidentified. TCRdb itself ran the PCR reads through MiXCR, one entry per CDR3 protein. The data show 20,000 or so distinct CDR3 sequences, approximately 48% seen once. Sequenced input: cultured CD4+ T cells from blood. The receptors derive from a human donor with COVID-19. CDR3s include the opening cysteine and the closing phenylalanine or tryptophan. Fields, in order: clone size, J gene, V gene, D gene, CDR3 protein, CDR3 DNA. A D gene is named only where the DNA matches it firmly. Not all rows give a size; the values are once, few, many and, for expanded clones, a class.

>-|TRBJ1-1|TRBV28|-
CASSWDFASGSTEAFF
TGTGCCAGCAGCTGGGATTTTGCCAGTGGAAGCACTGAAGCTTTCTTT
>-|TRBJ1-1|TRBV6-1|-
CASSSGPLKEAFF
TGTGCCAGCAGTAGCGGACCACTGAAGGAAGCTTTCTTT
>-|TRBJ2-3|TRBV19|-
CASSSAIRETHDTQYF
TGTGCCAGTAGTTCCGCGATCCGGGAAACCCACGATACGCAGTATTTT
>few|TRBJ1-1|TRBV30|TRBD1
CAWVQQGGTEAFF
TGTGCCTGGGTACAACAGGGGGGCACTGAAGCTTTCTTT
>few|TRBJ1-5|TRBV7-8|TRBD1
CASSLGQPSGTQHF
TGTGCCAGCAGCCTGGGACAGCCCTCGGGGACCCAGCATTTT
>-|TRBJ1-5|TRBV28|TRBD1
CASSSMTGVNQPQHF
TGTGCCAGCAGTTCCATGACAGGGGTCAATCAGCCCCAGCATTTT
>-|TRBJ1-1|TRBV24-1|-
CATSPRGAPNTEAFF
TGTGCCACCAGTCCCAGAGGGGCCCCGAACACTGAAGCTTTCTTT
>few|TRBJ1-5|TRBV19|TRBD1
CASTLMDRGTNQPQHF
TGTGCCAGTACCCTCATGGACAGGGGTACCAATCAGCCCCAGCATTTT
>-|TRBJ2-5|TRBV7-7|-
CASSPDSSVEAQYF
TGTGCTAGCAGCCCCGACAGTTCGGTAGAGGCCCAGTACTTC
>-|TRBJ2-7|TRBV3-1|TRBD2
CASSQTRGGAYREQYF
TGTGCCAGCAGCCAAACCCGCGGGGGGGCCTACCGGGAGCAGTACTTC
>few|TRBJ2-2|TRBV6-4|TRBD1
CASRTGVGTGELFF
TGTGCCAGCAGGACAGGGGTCGGGACCGGGGAGCTGTTTTTT
>-|TRBJ2-5|TRBV12-3/TRBV12-4|TRBD2
CASSRSGGTQETQYF
TGTGCCAGCAGCCGTAGCGGGGGGACTCAAGAGACCCAGTACTTC
>-|TRBJ2-2|TRBV2|-
CASSGWQVPLASELFF
TGTGCCAGCAGTGGTTGGCAGGTCCCCCTAGCATCGGAGCTGTTTTTT
>-|TRBJ2-3|TRBV18|-
CASSPPVGTATDTQYF
TGTGCCAGCTCACCTCCAGTAGGGACGGCAACAGATACGCAGTATTTT
>-|TRBJ2-5|TRBV7-2|-
CASSPRGPQETQYF
TGTGCCAGCAGCCCTCGGGGTCCCCAAGAGACCCAGTACTTC
>-|TRBJ1-2|TRBV30|TRBD1
CAWSGGGAYGYTF
TGTGCCTGGAGCGGAGGGGGCGCTTACGGCTACACCTTC
>-|TRBJ1-2|TRBV6-1|-
CASRTLNYGYTF
TGTGCCAGCCGGACTTTAAACTATGGCTACACCTTC
>once|TRBJ1-4|TRBV19|-
CASSTPSRGGEKLFF
TGTGCCAGTAGTACCCCTTCGCGGGGAGGCGAAAAACTGTTTTTT
>-|TRBJ1-6|TRBV2|-
CASNPGVSYNSPLHF
TGTGCCAGCAATCCGGGGGTTTCCTATAATTCACCCCTCCACTTT
>few|TRBJ1-5|TRBV19|-
CASSPRGPIQPQHF
TGTGCCAGTAGCCCCAGGGGTCCCATTCAGCCCCAGCATTTT
>-|TRBJ1-6|TRBV9|-
CASSVAGNNSPLHF
TGTGCCAGCAGCGTCGCCGGTAATAATTCACCCCTCCACTTT
>-|TRBJ1-6|TRBV10-1|-
CASSSGISAPLHF
TGCGCCAGCAGTTCAGGGATTTCAGCACCCCTCCACTTT
>-|TRBJ1-4|TRBV7-9|TRBD1
CASSLARGREKLFF
TGTGCCAGCAGCTTAGCCAGGGGGCGTGAAAAACTGTTTTTT
>few|TRBJ1-2|TRBV5-5|-
CASSPGETNYGYTF
TGTGCCAGCAGCCCAGGGGAGACTAACTATGGCTACACCTTC
>-|TRBJ1-5|TRBV6-1|-
CASSEGTNQPQHF
TGTGCCAGCAGTGAGGGGACGAATCAGCCCCAGCATTTT
>-|TRBJ2-3|TRBV2|TRBD2
CASKGGARNTDTQYF
TGTGCCAGCAAGGGAGGGGCTAGGAACACAGATACGCAGTATTTT
>few|TRBJ2-3|TRBV20-1|TRBD2
CSATKRGGSTDTQYF
TGCAGTGCTACAAAGCGGGGGGGTAGCACAGATACGCAGTATTTT
>-|TRBJ1-2|TRBV6-1|-
CASSEVGTVYGYTF
TGTGCCAGCAGTGAAGTGGGAACAGTCTATGGCTACACCTTC
>-|TRBJ2-3|TRBV20-1|TRBD2
CSARRREPTDTQYF
TGCAGTGCTAGACGGCGGGAGCCCACAGATACGCAGTATTTT
>-|TRBJ2-5|TRBV6-2/TRBV6-3|-
CASSQPGQGETQYF
TGTGCCAGCAGCCAGCCGGGCCAAGGGGAGACCCAGTACTTC
>-|TRBJ1-1|TRBV7-2|-
CASSLVVGPAEAFF
TGTGCCAGCAGCTTAGTGGTAGGGCCGGCTGAAGCTTTCTTT
>few|TRBJ1-2|TRBV6-2/TRBV6-3|TRBD1
CASTSDRSYGYTF
TGTGCCAGCACCTCGGACAGGTCCTATGGCTACACCTTC